This T cell receptor beta chain was retrieved from a study of shared clonotypes between healthy human individuals. Study in general: Each donor had three CD4 naive, three CD4 memory, two CD8 naive and one CD8 memory plate. Whole-study findings and limits: Shared clonotypes: roughly 4.7% naive CD4, roughly 4% naive CD8, 2.3% memory CD4, under 0.5% memory CD8.

Per germline, CDR1 PRHDT and CDR2 FYEKMQ (reference sequence). Unmatched junction bases numbered 7, after V lost 10 bases and J lost 4 bases. CDR3 length equals 14 residues. The input for sorted-subset replicate PCRs was around 0.2 ug DNA, 25,000 to 35,000 T cell genomes. Data came from immunoSEQ multiplex PCR; TCRdb stores just in-frame clones and leaves some out. The table records roughly 1.5 million clones, 95% to 99% of them present only once. Researchers partitioned CD4+ cells into CD45RA+ naive and CD45RA-negative memory subsets. In the case of this clone: The antigen remains undetermined.

This clonotype was sampled from a man aged 25 to 40 in good health. Sequencing used naive CD4+ T cells sorted from blood. Subset indicated: CD45RA+ positively selected. The chain joins TRBV13 to TRBJ2-7; 13 nucleotides match TRBD2. CDR3 coding DNA: TGTGCCACAAGGACTAGCGGGAGAGGGTACGAGCAGTACTTC. It is translated as CATRTSGRGYEQYF.